The clone carrying this TCR beta chain has just a few counts. The antigen is undetermined. Profiled with immunoSEQ multiplex PCR; TCRdb holds only in-frame clones, not every one. The sample has more than 700 clones, 25% to 30% seen once. This record comes from a study of T cells in localized non-small cell lung cancer. Study results and limitations: Elevated blood T cell density was associated with longer overall survival. Uninvolved adjacent lung had the highest recorded T cell clonality, with tumor below it. Within adjacent lung there appeared a median roughly 60 of the top 100 tumor clones.

This clonotype was obtained from a male donor aged 60 or over with stage III lung adenocarcinoma. The source material was lung tumor tissue, sampled before any cancer treatment.

The CDR3 nucleotides are TGTGCCAGCAGTGGGGGACCGTTAATCGGCACAGATACGCAGTATTTT. Amino acid sequence: CASSGGPLIGTDTQYF. The chain recombines TRBV6-8 with TRBJ2-3; D is possibly TRBD1 or TRBD2 (5 bases each). V was cut by 5 bases and J by 1 base, with 16 bases left in between. CDR3 length: 16 amino acids. Germline CDR1 and CDR2: MNHGY and SAAAGT.